A selection of T cell receptor beta chains follows, all from one sample in a study of T-cell memory formation after mild COVID-19. MiXCR, applied by TCRdb to the 5' RACE reads, yields one record per CDR3 protein. The data contain hundreds of thousands of distinct CDR3 sequences, approximately 15% of them singletons. Sequencing was performed on PBMCs or a T cell subset sorted from them (not recorded which). The receptors were gathered from a man aged 18-30 years who had mild COVID-19 (a few samples of this study predate the infection). Cell type and time point are not known. The CDR3 runs from the conserved cysteine through the conserved F or W. A D gene is named only where the DNA matches it firmly. Expanded clones are given a class, and other clones once, few, many or no size at all.

len: 14; abundance: -; j_gene: TRBJ1-2; d_gene: -; v_gene: TRBV6-2/TRBV6-3; CDR3nt: TGTGCCAGCCATCACTCGGGATACAACTATGGCTACACCTTC; CDR3aa: CASHHSGYNYGYTF
len: 14; abundance: few; j_gene: TRBJ2-3; d_gene: -; v_gene: TRBV9; CDR3nt: TGTGCCAGCAGCTCAGGGGACTTCTCAGATACGCAGTATTTT; CDR3aa: CASSSGDFSDTQYF
len: 13; abundance: few; j_gene: TRBJ1-2; d_gene: -; v_gene: TRBV4-3; CDR3nt: TGCGCCAGCAGCCAAGACTTTGGCTATGGCTACACCTTC; CDR3aa: CASSQDFGYGYTF
len: 14; abundance: few; j_gene: TRBJ1-5; d_gene: -; v_gene: TRBV4-1; CDR3nt: TGCGCCAGCAGCCAAGTTCAGTGGGGTACGCCCCAGCATTTT; CDR3aa: CASSQVQWGTPQHF
len: 14; abundance: -; j_gene: TRBJ1-1; d_gene: -; v_gene: TRBV4-1; CDR3nt: TGCGCCAGCAGCCAGCACATGACCTCCTCTGAAGCTTTCTTT; CDR3aa: CASSQHMTSSEAFF
len: 20; abundance: -; j_gene: TRBJ1-2; d_gene: -; v_gene: TRBV20-1; CDR3nt: TGCAGTGCTATAGATATTAATCTAGGGTGGGCACAGAAGACTAACTATGGCTACACCTTC; CDR3aa: CSAIDINLGWAQKTNYGYTF
len: 12; abundance: -; j_gene: TRBJ2-4; d_gene: -; v_gene: TRBV20-1; CDR3nt: TGCAGTGCACATACTGGGTTAAACATTCAGTACTTC; CDR3aa: CSAHTGLNIQYF
len: 12; abundance: many; j_gene: TRBJ2-5; d_gene: -; v_gene: TRBV18; CDR3nt: TGTGCCAGCTCACCATCCGGTGAGACCCAGTACTTC; CDR3aa: CASSPSGETQYF
len: 15; abundance: -; j_gene: TRBJ1-1; d_gene: TRBD1; v_gene: TRBV25-1; CDR3nt: TGTGCCAGCAGTGACTCAAGGACAGGGGCGACTGAAGCTTTCTTT; CDR3aa: CASSDSRTGATEAFF
len: 13; abundance: many; j_gene: TRBJ2-3; d_gene: -; v_gene: TRBV4-1; CDR3nt: TGCGCCAGCAGCCCTGTCGGCACAGATACGCAGTATTTT; CDR3aa: CASSPVGTDTQYF
len: 14; abundance: few; j_gene: TRBJ2-7; d_gene: -; v_gene: TRBV12-3/TRBV12-4; CDR3nt: TGTGCCAGCAGTTTAGCCGGGGCCCACTACGAGCAGTACTTC; CDR3aa: CASSLAGAHYEQYF
len: 14; abundance: few; j_gene: TRBJ2-3; d_gene: -; v_gene: TRBV20-1; CDR3nt: TGCAGTGCTGCCTACGAAGGGCGCACAGATACGCAGTATTTT; CDR3aa: CSAAYEGRTDTQYF
len: 14; abundance: few; j_gene: TRBJ2-5; d_gene: TRBD2; v_gene: TRBV9; CDR3nt: TGTGCCAGCAGCGTTCTAGCGGGGGATGAGACCCAGTACTTC; CDR3aa: CASSVLAGDETQYF
len: 16; abundance: -; j_gene: TRBJ2-3; d_gene: -; v_gene: TRBV15; CDR3nt: TGTGCCACCACCCCGGGGGTTCAATTAGGCACATATACGCAGTATTTT; CDR3aa: CATTPGVQLGTYTQYF
len: 14; abundance: many; j_gene: TRBJ2-3; d_gene: -; v_gene: TRBV5-1; CDR3nt: TGCGCCACGCGGGCGACTCTAAGCACAGATACGCAGTATTTT; CDR3aa: CATRATLSTDTQYF
len: 15; abundance: many; j_gene: TRBJ2-3; d_gene: -; v_gene: TRBV18; CDR3nt: TGTGCCAGCTCGTTCTCAGTTATTAGCACAGATACGCAGTATTTT; CDR3aa: CASSFSVISTDTQYF
len: 14; abundance: -; j_gene: TRBJ1-5; d_gene: -; v_gene: TRBV20-1; CDR3nt: TGCAGTGCTAGAGACCCAGATAGCAATCAGCCCCAGCATTTT; CDR3aa: CSARDPDSNQPQHF
len: 17; abundance: many; j_gene: TRBJ2-3; d_gene: -; v_gene: TRBV3-2; CDR3nt: TGTGCCAGCAGCCAACACCTCGGGACAGGGGGAGCCGATACGCAGTATTTT; CDR3aa: CASSQHLGTGGADTQYF
len: 17; abundance: few; j_gene: TRBJ2-1; d_gene: TRBD2; v_gene: TRBV7-8; CDR3nt: TGTGCCAGCAGCTTAGCGGTAGCGGGGAGCTCCTACAATGAGCAGTTCTTC; CDR3aa: CASSLAVAGSSYNEQFF
len: 16; abundance: few; j_gene: TRBJ2-7; d_gene: TRBD2; v_gene: TRBV11-2; CDR3nt: TGTGCCAGCAACAACTTACCGGGACTAGCACTCTACGAGCAGTACTTC; CDR3aa: CASNNLPGLALYEQYF
len: 15; abundance: -; j_gene: TRBJ1-2; d_gene: TRBD1; v_gene: TRBV5-8; CDR3nt: TGTGCCAGCAGCTTGGCCGGGACAGGGGGATTCGGCTACACCTTC; CDR3aa: CASSLAGTGGFGYTF
len: 13; abundance: -; j_gene: TRBJ2-7; d_gene: -; v_gene: TRBV5-6; CDR3nt: TGTGCCAGCAGCTTGGACCCAGGGGTCGAGCAGTACTTC; CDR3aa: CASSLDPGVEQYF
len: 11; abundance: few; j_gene: TRBJ1-1; d_gene: -; v_gene: TRBV7-9; CDR3nt: TGTGCCAGCAGCCCTAATTATGGGGCTTTCTTT; CDR3aa: CASSPNYGAFF
len: 15; abundance: few; j_gene: TRBJ2-1; d_gene: TRBD2; v_gene: TRBV7-2; CDR3nt: TGTGCCAGCAGACCTAGCGGGGGACCGTTTTGGGAGCAGTTCTTC; CDR3aa: CASRPSGGPFWEQFF
len: 13; abundance: -; j_gene: TRBJ1-1; d_gene: -; v_gene: TRBV6-1; CDR3nt: TGTGCCAGCAGTGAAGCGTATTGGACTGAAGCTTTCTTT; CDR3aa: CASSEAYWTEAFF
len: 17; abundance: few; j_gene: TRBJ2-3; d_gene: TRBD2; v_gene: TRBV7-9; CDR3nt: TGTGCCAGCAGCCCAAGTACTAGCGGATGGAGACCAGATACGCAGTATTTT; CDR3aa: CASSPSTSGWRPDTQYF
len: 16; abundance: -; j_gene: TRBJ1-1; d_gene: -; v_gene: TRBV5-1; CDR3nt: TGCGCCAGCAGCTTCCAGCTACAGGGAACCGGCACTGAAGCTTTCTTT; CDR3aa: CASSFQLQGTGTEAFF
len: 15; abundance: -; j_gene: TRBJ2-1; d_gene: -; v_gene: TRBV4-1; CDR3nt: TGCGCCAGCAGCCAAGGTTGGGGGCTAGGAAATGAGCAGTTCTTC; CDR3aa: CASSQGWGLGNEQFF
len: 14; abundance: -; j_gene: TRBJ1-2; d_gene: -; v_gene: TRBV5-8; CDR3nt: TGTGCCAGCAGCTTTTGGGGGGACGTCTATGGCTACACCTTC; CDR3aa: CASSFWGDVYGYTF
len: 14; abundance: many; j_gene: TRBJ1-5; d_gene: -; v_gene: TRBV4-3; CDR3nt: TGCGCCAGCAGCCACGGACTAGGGAATCAGCCCCAGCATTTT; CDR3aa: CASSHGLGNQPQHF
len: 14; abundance: few; j_gene: TRBJ2-4; d_gene: -; v_gene: TRBV5-1; CDR3nt: TGCGCCAGCAGCTTGCAAGGGGTCAAAAACATTCAGTACTTC; CDR3aa: CASSLQGVKNIQYF
len: 15; abundance: many; j_gene: TRBJ2-7; d_gene: TRBD2; v_gene: TRBV7-2; CDR3nt: TGTGCCAGCAGCTTGACTAGCGGGGAATCGTACGAGCAGTACTTC; CDR3aa: CASSLTSGESYEQYF
len: 14; abundance: many; j_gene: TRBJ2-1; d_gene: TRBD1; v_gene: TRBV6-2/TRBV6-3; CDR3nt: TGTGCCAGCAGTCGACAGGGGAGGCCTAATGAGCAGTTCTTC; CDR3aa: CASSRQGRPNEQFF
len: 16; abundance: few; j_gene: TRBJ2-3; d_gene: TRBD1; v_gene: TRBV5-6; CDR3nt: TGTGCCAGCAGCCCCCTAGGGGACAGAGGCACAGATACGCAGTATTTT; CDR3aa: CASSPLGDRGTDTQYF
len: 12; abundance: many; j_gene: TRBJ2-1; d_gene: -; v_gene: TRBV3-1; CDR3nt: TGTGCCAGCAGCCAAGGGTTCCGGGAGCAGTTCTTC; CDR3aa: CASSQGFREQFF
len: 14; abundance: -; j_gene: TRBJ2-7; d_gene: -; v_gene: TRBV29-1; CDR3nt: TGCAGCGTTGTCCCCTCCGGGCGGTCCTACGAGCAGTACTTC; CDR3aa: CSVVPSGRSYEQYF
len: 12; abundance: many; j_gene: TRBJ2-5; d_gene: TRBD2; v_gene: TRBV6-2/TRBV6-3; CDR3nt: TGTGCCAGCAGTGCGGGGGACGAGACCCAGTACTTC; CDR3aa: CASSAGDETQYF
len: 13; abundance: many; j_gene: TRBJ2-1; d_gene: -; v_gene: TRBV7-2; CDR3nt: TGTGCCAGCAGCTCGACTAGACTCAATGAGCAGTTCTTC; CDR3aa: CASSSTRLNEQFF
len: 15; abundance: -; j_gene: TRBJ1-5; d_gene: -; v_gene: TRBV7-2; CDR3nt: TGTGCCAGCAGCCCAGTAGGAGGTGCCGCCCAGCCCCAGCATTTT; CDR3aa: CASSPVGGAAQPQHF
len: 13; abundance: few; j_gene: TRBJ2-2; d_gene: TRBD1; v_gene: TRBV7-3; CDR3nt: TGTGCCACAGGACAGGGGGCCGGCGGGGAGCTGTTTTTT; CDR3aa: CATGQGAGGELFF
len: 18; abundance: many; j_gene: TRBJ2-4; d_gene: TRBD1; v_gene: TRBV7-9; CDR3nt: TGTGCCAGCAGCTTCGGACAGGGGGACCCAATAGCCAAAAACATTCAGTACTTC; CDR3aa: CASSFGQGDPIAKNIQYF
len: 14; abundance: few; j_gene: TRBJ1-1; d_gene: -; v_gene: TRBV6-2/TRBV6-3; CDR3nt: TGTGCCAGCACCCCGTTCACCATGAACACTGAAGCTTTCTTT; CDR3aa: CASTPFTMNTEAFF
len: 14; abundance: -; j_gene: TRBJ2-2; d_gene: -; v_gene: TRBV19; CDR3nt: TGTGCCAGTAGTATCTGGGGGCAAACCGGGGAGCTGTTTTTT; CDR3aa: CASSIWGQTGELFF
len: 16; abundance: -; j_gene: TRBJ2-5; d_gene: TRBD2; v_gene: TRBV11-2; CDR3nt: TGTGCCAGCGGGGCTAGCGGGGGAGAAAATGAAGAGACCCAGTACTTC; CDR3aa: CASGASGGENEETQYF
len: 15; abundance: few; j_gene: TRBJ2-5; d_gene: TRBD2; v_gene: TRBV7-2; CDR3nt: TGTGCCAGCAGCCCCGGACTAGCGGGTTCCTGGACCCAGTACTTC; CDR3aa: CASSPGLAGSWTQYF
len: 13; abundance: many; j_gene: TRBJ2-2; d_gene: -; v_gene: TRBV12-3/TRBV12-4; CDR3nt: TGTGCCAGCAGTTTAGTGCTGGTCGGGGAGCTGTTTTTT; CDR3aa: CASSLVLVGELFF
len: 17; abundance: few; j_gene: TRBJ1-5; d_gene: TRBD1; v_gene: TRBV7-9; CDR3nt: TGTGCCAGCAGCACCGGGGGACAGTACGTAAACAATCAGCCCCAGCATTTT; CDR3aa: CASSTGGQYVNNQPQHF
len: 14; abundance: few; j_gene: TRBJ2-4; d_gene: -; v_gene: TRBV6-2/TRBV6-3; CDR3nt: TGTGCCAGCACGAGAGGCCCGGCCAAAAACATTCAGTACTTC; CDR3aa: CASTRGPAKNIQYF
len: 17; abundance: many; j_gene: TRBJ2-1; d_gene: TRBD1; v_gene: TRBV6-5; CDR3nt: TGTGCCAGCAGAGATGGACAGGGTCTTCTCTCGGGGAATGAGCAGTTCTTC; CDR3aa: CASRDGQGLLSGNEQFF
len: 13; abundance: few; j_gene: TRBJ1-1; d_gene: TRBD1; v_gene: TRBV29-1; CDR3nt: TGCAGCCACCGACAGGGAATGAACACTGAAGCTTTCTTT; CDR3aa: CSHRQGMNTEAFF
len: 14; abundance: -; j_gene: TRBJ1-2; d_gene: TRBD1; v_gene: TRBV18; CDR3nt: TGTGCCAGCTCACCACTGACAGGGAGCTATGGCTACACCTTC; CDR3aa: CASSPLTGSYGYTF
len: 11; abundance: few; j_gene: TRBJ1-2; d_gene: -; v_gene: TRBV25-1; CDR3nt: TGTGCCAGCTGGGAGGGCTATGGCTACACCTTC; CDR3aa: CASWEGYGYTF
len: 15; abundance: few; j_gene: TRBJ2-1; d_gene: -; v_gene: TRBV2; CDR3nt: TGTGCCAGCAACGGCGCGGGGAGCTCCTACAATGAGCAGTTCTTC; CDR3aa: CASNGAGSSYNEQFF
len: 14; abundance: -; j_gene: TRBJ2-7; d_gene: -; v_gene: TRBV6-5; CDR3nt: TGTGCCAGCAGTTACGGTCCCCGATTCTACGAGCAGTACTTC; CDR3aa: CASSYGPRFYEQYF
len: 15; abundance: -; j_gene: TRBJ1-5; d_gene: TRBD1; v_gene: TRBV9; CDR3nt: TGTGCCAGCAGCGTGACAGGGGGCGAGTTCTCGCCCCAGCATTTT; CDR3aa: CASSVTGGEFSPQHF
len: 15; abundance: many; j_gene: TRBJ1-5; d_gene: -; v_gene: TRBV18; CDR3nt: TGTGCCAGCTCACTGGAGACAGGTGGCAATCAGCCCCAGCATTTT; CDR3aa: CASSLETGGNQPQHF
len: 15; abundance: few; j_gene: TRBJ1-1; d_gene: TRBD1; v_gene: TRBV4-2; CDR3nt: TGTGCCAGCACTGTAACGGGACAGGGGAGAACTGAAGCTTTCTTT; CDR3aa: CASTVTGQGRTEAFF
len: 16; abundance: many; j_gene: TRBJ2-7; d_gene: TRBD1; v_gene: TRBV20-1; CDR3nt: TGCAGTGCTAGAGATAATATGCTGGGACAGGGGTACGAGCAGTACTTC; CDR3aa: CSARDNMLGQGYEQYF
len: 15; abundance: -; j_gene: TRBJ2-3; d_gene: TRBD2; v_gene: TRBV7-3; CDR3nt: TGTGCCAGCAGCAAAACTAGCGGCAGCACAGATACGCAGTATTTT; CDR3aa: CASSKTSGSTDTQYF
len: 16; abundance: few; j_gene: TRBJ2-6; d_gene: -; v_gene: TRBV7-2; CDR3nt: TGTGCCAGCAGAACGCGGGTCGGGTCTGGGGCCAACGTCCTGACTTTC; CDR3aa: CASRTRVGSGANVLTF